These 17 T cell receptor beta chains originate from one sample sequenced in a study of cytomegalovirus exposure and HLA in healthy donors. Primers for the PCR totalled 60 Vbeta and 13 Jbeta. TCRdb's table, derived via immunoSEQ multiplex PCR, lists solely in-frame clones and lacks some. The data show 60,000 to 75,000 clones, 73% seen once. Sequencing was performed on PBMCs. The origin of the receptors is a man aged 45-60 years in good health and CMV-seronegative.

This clone was picked up a small number of times. This chain joins TRBV5-1 and TRBJ1-3, with D possibly matching TRBD1 (5 bases). The germline CDR1 and CDR2 sequences are SGHRS and YFSETQ. V shed 0 bases and J shed 6 bases, with 16 bases lying between them. The CDR3 is made up of 16 amino acids. This chain's CDR3 is CASSLGSGGKENTIYF. The DNA for the CDR3 is TGCGCCAGCAGCTTGGGATCCGGGGGAAAGGAAAACACCATATATTTT.

This clone was recorded a few times. This sequence joins TRBV19 and TRBJ2-2, with D possibly being TRBD2 (6 bases). This CDR3 is built from 15 residues. Trimming removed 5 bases at V and 0 bases at J, with 10 bases between. CDR1 and CDR2 (germline): LNHDA, SQIVND (reference sequence). The CDR3 DNA sequence: TGTGCCAGTAGTTTTAGCGGTTCGAACACCGGGGAGCTGTTTTTT. This encodes CASSFSGSNTGELFF.

The chain carries TRBV6-4 and TRBJ1-1; the D is unclear. Germline CDR1 and CDR2: MRHNA and SNTAGT. This CDR3 region has 14 residues. Trimming removed 4 bases from V and 0 bases from J, with 9 bases in between. The CDR3 nucleotides are TGTGCCAGCAGTGTCAGTATGATGAACACTGAAGCTTTCTTT. Protein: CASSVSMMNTEAFF.

This chain joins TRBV7-6 and TRBJ2-5, with TRBD1 matching over 8 bases. The CDR3 contains 13 residues. Germline CDR1 reads SGHVS; CDR2 reads FNYEAQ. The V gene end was trimmed by 5 bases and the J gene end by 7 bases; junction bases not matched to a gene: 6. CDR3 sequence reads: CASSLGQGGTQYF. CDR3 in DNA: TGTGCCAGCAGCCTAGGACAGGGAGGGACCCAGTACTTC.

V and J are TRBV7-9 and TRBJ1-2, with 9 nucleotides matching TRBD1. V gave up 2 bases and J gave up 6 bases; unmatched junction bases: 4. The CDR3 covers 14 residues. Germline CDR1 is SEHNR and CDR2 is FQNEAQ (reference sequence). CDR3 region: CASSLNGQGNGYTF. CDR3 sequence (DNA): TGTGCCAGCAGCTTAAATGGACAGGGGAATGGCTACACCTTC.

This clone was found once. The J gene is TRBJ2-2, the V gene TRBV5-1; 7 positions agree with TRBD1. The germline V gene has CDR1 SGHRS and CDR2 YFSETQ. The CDR3 is 15 amino acids. With 2 bases clipped from V and 4 bases from J, the junction kept 5 bases outside the gene matches. Written as DNA, the CDR3 is TGCGCCAGCAGCTTAGACAGGGTGGGCACCGGGGAGCTGTTTTTT. Translated, it gives CASSLDRVGTGELFF.

The chain joins TRBV15 to TRBJ1-2, with 7 bases lining up with TRBD1. This CDR3 has 14 residues. After removal of 1 base from V and 2 bases from J, the junction contained 1 base not matched to a gene. Per germline, CDR1 LNHNV and CDR2 YYDKDF (reference sequence). The CDR3 loop reads CATSRVGQNYGYTF. The CDR3 bases are TGTGCCACCAGCAGAGTGGGACAGAACTATGGCTACACCTTC.

This clone appeared once. The chain couples TRBV5-1 to TRBJ1-2; D not resolved. Trimming left V 4 bases short and J 4 bases short, with 8 bases between. The germline CDR1 and CDR2 sequences are SGHRS and YFSETQ. The CDR3 loop spans 12 amino acids. This CDR3 reads CASSDKLYGYTF. The DNA for the CDR3 is TGCGCCAGCAGCGACAAACTCTATGGCTACACCTTC.

CDR3 protein: CASSLGTDTQYF. DNA of the CDR3: TGTGCCAGCTCGCTCGGGACAGATACGCAGTATTTT. The V gene is TRBV18, the J gene TRBJ2-3; D gene unclear. CDR1 and CDR2 (germline): KGHSH, LQKENI. There are 12 residues in the CDR3. The V and J ends lost 6 bases and 3 bases respectively, with 7 bases between them.

This clone was seen once. CDR3 in DNA: TGCGCCAGCAGCTCTAGCGGGGTCTCCTACGAGCAGTACTTC. It is translated as CASSSSGVSYEQYF. The V gene is TRBV5-1, the J gene TRBJ2-7; the match to TRBD2 covers 9 bases. The CDR3 loop spans 14 amino acids. Germline CDR1 is SGHRS and CDR2 is YFSETQ. V gave up 3 bases and J gave up 0 bases; unmatched junction bases: 1.

This chain joins TRBV4-1 and TRBJ1-2; D is undetermined. CDR1 is MGHRA and CDR2 is YSYEKL in the germline V gene. The length of the CDR3 is 16 residues. V lost 0 bases and J lost 0, with 11 bases in between. The CDR3 sequence: CASSQEMGTANYGYTF. The CDR3 nucleotides are TGCGCCAGCAGCCAAGAGATGGGTACAGCTAACTATGGCTACACCTTC.

V is TRBV7-9 and J is TRBJ1-6, with TRBD1 identical over 9 bases. Germline trimming cut 9 bases from V and 7 bases from J; bases unmatched to any gene: 19. CDR1 is SEHNR and CDR2 is FQNEAQ in the germline V gene (reference sequence). The CDR3 is 18 amino acids. This chain's CDR3 is CASESGTGNHPLNSPLHF. The CDR3 bases are TGTGCCAGTGAGTCCGGGACAGGGAACCACCCACTCAATTCACCCCTCCACTTT.

The V and J genes are TRBV19 and TRBJ2-1; D call uncertain. This CDR3 has 13 amino acids. V was shortened by 7 bases and J by 4 bases, with 11 bases between the two germline ends. CDR1 LNHDA and CDR2 SQIVND come from the germline V gene (reference sequence). The CDR3, as DNA: TGTGCCAGTACATCAGGCAGGTACAATGAGCAGTTCTTC. Translating it yields CASTSGRYNEQFF.

The gene calls are TRBV27 and TRBJ2-1; a weak D match, TRBD1 (6 bases). The germline CDR1 and CDR2 sequences are MNHEY and SMNVEV (reference sequence). This CDR3 contains 16 residues. V lost 6 bases to trimming and J lost 5 bases, with 20 bases between them. CDR3 region: CASRIDSGHGNNEQFF. Here the CDR3 DNA reads TGTGCCAGCAGGATCGACTCGGGACACGGAAACAATGAGCAGTTCTTC.

The rearrangement joins TRBV27 to TRBJ2-7; D may be TRBD2 (6 bases). The CDR3 sequence is 14 residues long. Germline V gene data show CDR1 as MNHEY and CDR2 as SMNVEV (reference sequence). The germline V and J ends were trimmed by 3 bases and 3 bases, with 12 bases remaining between them. The CDR3 sequence is CASSFGGSHYEQYF. The DNA of the CDR3 is TGTGCCAGCAGTTTCGGGGGTTCCCACTACGAGCAGTACTTC.

This clone was observed a few times. The chain couples TRBV7-6 to TRBJ2-1; 7 positions match TRBD1. Trimming cost V 5 bases and J 4 bases; bases outside gene matches: 8. The CDR3 consists of 15 residues. Germline CDR1 and CDR2: SGHVS and FNYEAQ. This chain's CDR3 is CASSAGTANYNEQFF. The CDR3 nucleotides read TGTGCCAGCAGCGCAGGGACAGCAAATTACAATGAGCAGTTCTTC.

The genes are TRBV10-3 and TRBJ2-7, with a possible D match to TRBD1 (6 bases). Germline CDR1 reads ENHRY; CDR2 reads SYGVKD. The CDR3 has 15 amino acids. Trimming removed 9 bases from V and 2 bases from J, with 20 bases in between. The CDR3 sequence is CAISTKDGTTYEQYF. CDR3 nucleotides: TGTGCCATTAGTACTAAAGACGGGACAACCTACGAGCAGTACTTC.